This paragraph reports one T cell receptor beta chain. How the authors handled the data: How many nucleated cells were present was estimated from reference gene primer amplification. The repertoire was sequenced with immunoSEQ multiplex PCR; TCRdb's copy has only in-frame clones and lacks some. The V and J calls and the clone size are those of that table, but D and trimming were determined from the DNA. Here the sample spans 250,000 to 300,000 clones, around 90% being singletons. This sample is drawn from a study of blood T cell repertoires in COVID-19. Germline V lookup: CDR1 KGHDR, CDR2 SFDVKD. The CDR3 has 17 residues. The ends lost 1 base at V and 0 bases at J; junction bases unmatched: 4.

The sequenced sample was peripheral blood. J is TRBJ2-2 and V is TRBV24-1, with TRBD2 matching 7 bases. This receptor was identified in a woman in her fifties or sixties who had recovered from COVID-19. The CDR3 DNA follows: TGTGCCACCAGTGATTTCCCTAGCGGACCGAACACCGGGGAGCTGTTTTTT. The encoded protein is CATSDFPSGPNTGELFF.